A single sample gave rise to the 3 T cell receptor beta chains below, sequenced in a study of blood T cell repertoires in COVID-19. The data were produced by immunoSEQ multiplex PCR, yet TCRdb's version contains in-frame clones alone and is incomplete. The repertoire includes 100,000 to 150,000 clones, roughly 84% of them detected once, and over 1% sits in the top ten. The sample was peripheral blood. Receptor source: a woman of 80 years or more with acute or convalescent COVID-19.

V and J are TRBV2 and TRBJ1-5; no firm D call. The germline V gene has CDR1 SNHLY and CDR2 FYNNEI. Trimming removed 4 bases from V and 2 bases from J, with 12 bases in between. This CDR3 is built from 15 residues. CDR3 in amino acids: CASSVRGSGNQPQHF. CDR3 coding DNA: TGTGCCAGCAGTGTCCGAGGGTCGGGCAATCAGCCCCAGCATTTT.

The rearrangement uses TRBV27 and TRBJ1-2, with TRBD1 matching 7 bases. Trimming cost V 3 bases and J 8 bases; bases outside gene matches: 6. The CDR3 runs to 13 residues. Germline V gene sequence: CDR1 MNHEY, CDR2 SMNVEV (reference sequence). CDR3 bases: TGTGCCAGCAGTTTCGGTGACAGGGACGGCTACACCTTC. Amino acids: CASSFGDRDGYTF.

For the CDR3, the DNA is TGTGCCAGCAGTTTAACACCGAGAGGTTCACCCCTCCACTTT. It codes for CASSLTPRGSPLHF. The gene calls are TRBV27 and TRBJ1-6; D is unclear. Trimming pared 2 bases from V and 9 bases from J, leaving 11 bases between. CDR1 MNHEY and CDR2 SMNVEV come from the germline V gene (reference sequence). This CDR3 has 14 residues.